The next 27 T cell receptor beta chains were all read from a single sample in a study of T cells in Graves' hyperthyroidism and ophthalmopathy. Amplification yielded TCR beta CDR3 regions, with RNA transcripts as the source. Initially, a first-round RT-PCR of the TCR CDR3 employed the HTBI primer set. TCRdb independently ran MiXCR on the multiplex PCR reads; one entry per CDR3 protein. Among roughly 570,000 distinct CDR3 sequences listed, around 46% were seen once. The sample consisted of peripheral blood or thyroid tissue (not recorded which). Receptor source: an adult woman with Graves' disease, either hyperthyroidism or ophthalmopathy (not recorded which).

V usage is TRBV7-9 and J usage is TRBJ1-2, with no clear D. Trimming removed 1 base at V and 2 bases at J, with 11 bases between. CDR1 and CDR2 from the germline V gene are SEHNR and FQNEAQ (reference sequence). This CDR3 spans 15 amino acids. The CDR3 loop is CASSLGGQLNYGYTF. CDR3 in DNA: TGTGCCAGCAGCTTAGGTGGTCAGCTGAACTATGGCTACACCTTC.

This clonotype was seen many times. The rearrangement links TRBV7-2 to TRBJ1-6, with D hard to call. Trimming pared 2 bases from V and 7 bases from J, leaving 15 bases between. Germline values: CDR1 SGHTA, CDR2 FQGNSA. This CDR3 is built from 16 residues. The CDR3 reads CASSLRTEKKNSPLHF. As DNA, the CDR3 is TGTGCCAGCAGCTTAAGAACTGAAAAGAAAAATTCACCCCTCCACTTT.

This clonotype was detected only a few times. The chain joins TRBV28 to TRBJ2-2; tentatively, D is TRBD1 (6 bases). V lost 2 bases to trimming and J lost 0 bases, with 10 bases between them. Germline CDR1 is MDHEN and CDR2 is SYDVKM. This CDR3 contains 16 residues. CDR3 nucleotide sequence: TGTGCCAGCAGTTTAACAGGGTGGGCGAACACCGGGGAGCTGTTTTTT. Amino acid sequence: CASSLTGWANTGELFF.

The chain employs TRBV7-3 and TRBJ2-5; 13 nucleotides align to TRBD2. Germline loops: CDR1 SGHTA, CDR2 FQGTGA. V trimming: 4 bases; J trimming: 1 base; junction bases outside the gene matches: 3. This CDR3 has 16 amino acids. In DNA, the CDR3 is TGTGCCAGCAGCTCGGGACTAGCGGGACCCCAAGAGACCCAGTACTTC. Translated: CASSSGLAGPQETQYF.

This chain uses TRBV6-5 with TRBJ2-5; D may match TRBD1 or TRBD2 (5 bases each). V lost 3 bases and J lost 7, with 18 bases in between. The CDR3 is made up of 15 amino acids. Per germline, CDR1 MNHEY and CDR2 SVGAGI. The CDR3 is CASSYQGADEATQYF. The CDR3 nucleotides read TGTGCCAGCAGTTATCAGGGAGCGGACGAAGCGACCCAGTACTTC.

This clonotype showed up many times. The genes are TRBV9 and TRBJ1-2; 8 positions match TRBD1. Germline V gene data show CDR1 as SGDLS and CDR2 as YYNGEE. The CDR3 runs to 16 residues. The junction had 13 bases not matched to a gene; V was cut back by 4 bases and J by 5 bases. CDR3 amino acids: CASSRTSWTGIYGYTF. CDR3 sequence (DNA): TGTGCCAGCAGCCGGACATCCTGGACAGGGATATATGGCTACACCTTC.

This clonotype showed up many times. This chain uses TRBV29-1 with TRBJ2-5; perhaps TRBD2 as D (6 bases). There are 11 residues in the CDR3. The V gene's germline CDR1 is SQVTM and CDR2 ANQGSEA. In nucleotides, the CDR3 is TGCACTCCCGGGGGTGAGGAGACCCAGTACTTC. Its protein is CTPGGEETQYF.

V gene TRBV25-1 combines with J gene TRBJ1-3; maybe TRBD1 (5 bases). V shed 3 bases and J shed 3 bases, with 12 bases lying between them. Germline V CDR1 and CDR2: MGHDK, SYGVNS. The CDR3 totals 15 residues. The CDR3 reads CASSELGVVGNTIYF. The CDR3 region has the DNA TGTGCCAGCAGTGAGCTAGGGGTGGTTGGAAACACCATATATTTT.

This clonotype was seen at least ten times. This chain connects TRBV5-6 to TRBJ2-2; 10 nucleotides align to TRBD1. Unmatched junction bases numbered 9, after V lost 3 bases and J lost 7 bases. Per the germline V gene, CDR1 is SGHDT and CDR2 is YYEEEE. The CDR3 covers 16 residues. CDR3 sequence reads: CASSSPGQGRIGELFF. For the CDR3, the DNA is TGTGCCAGCAGCTCACCGGGACAGGGGCGTATCGGGGAGCTGTTTTTT.

This clonotype was picked up a small number of times. The V gene is TRBV20-1, the J gene TRBJ1-1; D not certain. There are 13 residues in the CDR3. Between the trimmed V and J ends, which lost 2 bases and 1 base, there was a span of 8 bases. Per the germline V gene, CDR1 is DFQATT and CDR2 is SNEGSKA (reference sequence). Here the CDR3 reads CSARPMPNTEAFF. The DNA of the CDR3 is TGCAGTGCTAGACCCATGCCGAACACTGAAGCTTTCTTT.

The J gene is TRBJ1-4, the V gene TRBV28; D gene uncertain. Germline assignment: CDR1 MDHEN and CDR2 SYDVKM. The CDR3 spans 13 residues. Trimming took off 8 bases at V and 7 bases at J, with 14 bases between the two ends. CDR3 coding DNA: TGTGCCAGCTGCCCCAGGCGGGGTGAAAAACTGTTTTTT. It specifies CASCPRRGEKLFF.

This clonotype was seen a few times. V and J are TRBV14 and TRBJ2-2; D is ambiguous. Per germline, CDR1 SGHDN and CDR2 FVKESK. This CDR3 contains 13 residues. The germline V and J ends were trimmed by 1 base and 6 bases, with 6 bases remaining between them. The CDR3 nucleotides are TGTGCCAGCAGCCAAGTACGCGCCGGGGAGCTGTTTTTT. It encodes CASSQVRAGELFF. The whole variable domain, filled in from reference TRBV14 and TRBJ2-2, reads EAGVTQFPSHSVIEKGQTVTLRCDPISGHDNLYWYRRVMGKEIKFLLHFVKESKQDESGMPNNRFLAERTGGTYSTLKVQPAELEDSGVYFCASSQVRAGELFFGEGSRLTVL.

This clonotype appeared once. This chain joins TRBV7-9 and TRBJ1-5; D is possibly TRBD1 (5 bases). V lost 5 bases, J lost 0 bases, and 17 bases lay in between. The germline V gene has CDR1 SEHNR and CDR2 FQNEAQ (reference sequence). This CDR3 comprises 17 residues. The CDR3 sequence is CASSPETDTYSNQPQHF. CDR3 coding DNA: TGTGCCAGCAGCCCCGAGACAGACACTTATAGCAATCAGCCCCAGCATTTT.

This chain connects TRBV18 to TRBJ2-7, with D unclear. From germline, CDR1 is KGHSH and CDR2 LQKENI. The CDR3 extends over 12 amino acids. Trimming removed 2 bases from V and 2 bases from J, with 4 bases in between. The CDR3 region is CASSPEPYEQYF. CDR3 bases: TGTGCCAGCTCACCAGAGCCCTACGAGCAGTACTTC.

This clonotype was counted ten times or more. The V call is TRBV27, the J call TRBJ2-7; D gene ambiguous. Deletions cut 6 bases from V and 1 base from J, with 10 bases between. CDR3 length equals 13 residues. The germline V gene encodes CDR1 MNHEY and CDR2 SMNVEV (reference sequence). DNA of the CDR3: TGTGCCAGCAGATCCGGACGGTCCTACGAGCAGTACTTC. Protein: CASRSGRSYEQYF.

Turning to this clonotype: An end of the junction differs from the germline gene, which may be a read error. V gene TRBV7-9 combines with J gene TRBJ1-1, with D tentatively TRBD1 (5 bases). This CDR3 comprises 10 residues. Germline CDR1 and CDR2: SEHNR and FQNEAQ (reference sequence). CDR3 nucleotide sequence: TGTGCCAGCAGCTTGGTAGGCAGGGACTTT. The encoded protein is CASSLVGRDF.

This clonotype was seen at least ten times. This sequence joins TRBV5-1 and TRBJ2-7; TRBD2 agrees at 9 bases. Germline CDR1 reads SGHRS; CDR2 reads YFSETQ. Trimming took 0 bases from V and 2 from J; bases not matched to a gene: 9. The CDR3 spans 17 residues. The CDR3 DNA follows: TGCGCCAGCAGCTTGGTTCTAGCGGGATCAGTAACCTACGAGCAGTACTTC. Its protein product is CASSLVLAGSVTYEQYF.

This clonotype was recorded many times. The chain links TRBV5-1 to TRBJ1-2, with D maybe TRBD1 (5 bases). The CDR3 extends over 15 amino acids. Germline-derived CDR1 and CDR2 are SGHRS and YFSETQ. V was shortened by 5 bases and J by 2 bases, with 16 bases between the two germline ends. The CDR3: CASRWDAGSNYGYTF. CDR3 DNA: TGCGCCAGCAGATGGGACGCAGGCAGCAACTATGGCTACACCTTC.

This clonotype has at least ten counts. The chain carries TRBV20-1 and TRBJ1-4; D gene unclear. Germline CDR1 is DFQATT and CDR2 is SNEGSKA (reference sequence). Trimming stripped 5 bases from V and 4 bases from J, with 14 bases between. This CDR3 region has 14 residues. The CDR3, as DNA: TGCAGTGCTCCCCCGGGGAACCTTAATGAAAAACTGTTTTTT. Translating gives CSAPPGNLNEKLFF.

The chain links TRBV7-2 to TRBJ1-1, with TRBD1 as a possible D gene (6 bases). Between the trimmed V and J ends, which lost 3 bases and 11 bases, there was a span of 19 bases. Germline V gene data show CDR1 as SGHTA and CDR2 as FQGNSA. The CDR3 extends over 14 amino acids. The CDR3 DNA sequence: TGTGCCAGCAGCTTTGGGTCGAGGGGGGCTGGGGCTTTCTTT. This translates into CASSFGSRGAGAFF.

Written as DNA, the CDR3 is TGTGCCAGCAGTTTATCAGGCAGGGTTGACTATGGCTACACCTTC. This encodes CASSLSGRVDYGYTF. The chain links TRBV27 to TRBJ1-2; possibly TRBD1 for D (5 bases). Looked up from germline, CDR1 is MNHEY and CDR2 is SMNVEV (reference sequence). The CDR3 consists of 15 residues. Trimming shortened V by 0 bases and J by 3 bases, and 11 bases separated the two germline ends.

This clonotype was recorded at least ten times. The V call is TRBV20-1, the J call TRBJ1-5; D not certain. The CDR3 is made up of 15 amino acids. Germline loops: CDR1 DFQATT, CDR2 SNEGSKA (reference sequence). V lost 4 bases, J lost 1 base, and 14 bases lay in between. CDR3 protein: CSAIDRKGSNQPQHF. The CDR3 DNA reads as TGCAGTGCTATTGACCGAAAAGGGAGCAATCAGCCCCAGCATTTT.

The J gene is TRBJ2-1, the V gene TRBV29-1, with D tentatively TRBD2 (5 bases). V was pared by 6 bases and J by 0 bases, with 12 bases between. Germline CDR1 SQVTM, CDR2 ANQGSEA. The CDR3 consists of 14 residues. CDR3: CSVAAEGSYNEQFF. CDR3 in DNA: TGCAGCGTAGCGGCGGAAGGCTCCTACAATGAGCAGTTCTTC.

There are a few counts of this clonotype. CDR3 in DNA: TGTGCCAGCAGTGCGGAGGGGTACAATGAGCAGTTCTTC. Protein product: CASSAEGYNEQFF. The V call is TRBV2, the J call TRBJ2-1, with D possibly matching TRBD2 (6 bases). This CDR3 is built from 13 residues. Germline CDR1 SNHLY, CDR2 FYNNEI. The V gene lost 4 bases and the J gene lost 4 bases, with 8 bases spanning the gap.

Many counts were recorded for this clonotype. CDR3 in amino acids: CAISAPGGASGYTF. The CDR3 region has the DNA TGTGCCATCAGTGCCCCCGGGGGGGCGAGTGGCTACACCTTC. V and J are TRBV10-3 and TRBJ1-2, with D possibly TRBD1 on 6 matching bases. Per the germline V gene, CDR1 is ENHRY and CDR2 is SYGVKD. The CDR3 contains 14 residues. V was shortened by 4 bases and J by 7 bases, with 16 bases between the two germline ends.

Worth noting for this clonotype: The CDR3 does not end in the conserved phenylalanine or tryptophan, so this is likely a read error. The DNA is omitted, as the CDR3 cannot be located on it reliably, and the CDR3 follows TCRdb's listing. The genes are TRBV7-6 and TRBJ2-1; the table calls TRBD1, which could not be checked here. Germline V lookup: CDR1 SGHVS, CDR2 FNYEAQ. From its first to its last residue, the CDR3 has 10 amino acids. This chain's CDR3 is CASSLSMADS.

This sequence joins TRBV29-1 and TRBJ2-7; D possibly corresponds to TRBD2 (6 bases). The CDR3 sequence is 14 residues long. Germline CDR1 and CDR2: SQVTM and ANQGSEA. Trimming stripped 4 bases from V and 3 bases from J, with 16 bases between. CDR3 region: CSVVGGTHRYEQYF. In DNA, the CDR3 is TGCAGCGTTGTTGGGGGGACGCACCGCTACGAGCAGTACTTC.